The rows below give T cell receptor beta chains drawn from one sample of a study of T cells in narcolepsy. Libraries were prepared by immunoSEQ multiplex PCR; TCRdb keeps only in-frame clonotypes and omits some of them. The data contain approximately 23,000 clones, 65% to 90% of them singletons. The sample consisted of memory (CD45RA-) CD4+ T cells from blood. All receptors derive from a human donor in good health. Each CDR3 is given with its conserved first and last residue. The D gene is left open where the match is weak. The size field is filled for only some rows; it gives once, few, many or a size class.

V gene,J gene,D gene,clone size,CDR3 DNA,CDR3 protein
TRBV28,TRBJ2-2,.,few,TGTGCCAGCAGTTTTTTTACGGGGACCGGGGAGCTGTTTTTT,CASSFFTGTGELFF
TRBV6-5,TRBJ1-1,.,.,TGTGCCAGCACCCTAGGATCCGGGGGGAGCACTGAAGCTTTCTTT,CASTLGSGGSTEAFF
TRBV15,TRBJ1-2,TRBD1,.,TGTGCCACCAGTATAAAGCGGACAGGTGCTAACTATGGCTACACCTTC,CATSIKRTGANYGYTF
TRBV19,TRBJ1-1,TRBD1,.,TGTGCCAGTAGTACGACAGGGGGCAGCGGGACTGAAGCTTTCTTT,CASSTTGGSGTEAFF
TRBV5-1,TRBJ1-1,.,.,TGCGCCAGCAGCTTGTCTCCAGGCCTGAACACTGAAGCTTTCTTT,CASSLSPGLNTEAFF
TRBV7-2,TRBJ1-1,TRBD1,.,TGTGCCAGCAGCTGGGGACAGGGGCCTGTCGGCACTGAAGCTTTCTTT,CASSWGQGPVGTEAFF
TRBV6-1,TRBJ1-1,.,.,TGTGCCAGCATCCGGACGGGAAACACTGAAGCTTTCTTT,CASIRTGNTEAFF
TRBV5-4,TRBJ1-1,.,.,TGTGCCAGCAGTTCCGGGACTGGTAATACGAACACTGAAGCTTTCTTT,CASSSGTGNTNTEAFF
TRBV14,TRBJ1-1,TRBD1,.,TGTGCCAGCAGCCAAGACGCAGGGGGCACTGAAGCTTTCTTT,CASSQDAGGTEAFF
TRBV11-2,TRBJ2-1,TRBD1,.,TGTGCCAGCAGCTTCGACAGGGGTAAAAACAATGAGCAGTTCTTC,CASSFDRGKNNEQFF
TRBV5-6,TRBJ2-1,TRBD2,.,TGTGCCAGCAGCCTAGCGGGTACCTCCTACAATGAGCAGTTCTTC,CASSLAGTSYNEQFF
TRBV5-8,TRBJ2-1,.,.,TGTGCCAGCAGCATCAGGGTCCTGAGCTCCTACAATGAGCAGTTCTTC,CASSIRVLSSYNEQFF
TRBV9,TRBJ1-3,.,few,TGTGCCAGCAGTACCGAAGGTGGAAACACCATATATTTT,CASSTEGGNTIYF
TRBV6-1,TRBJ1-2,TRBD1,.,TGTGCCAGCACGCGGGACAGCAAGATCTATGGCTACACCTTC,CASTRDSKIYGYTF
TRBV10-3,TRBJ2-6,.,.,TGTGCCATCACCTCGAGAGTTCCCTCTGGGTCCGGGGCCAACGTCCTGACTTTC,CAITSRVPSGSGANVLTF
TRBV19,TRBJ2-3,TRBD2,.,TGTGCCAGTAGTATAGGCGGCGGGAGGCGCACAGATACGCAGTATTTT,CASSIGGGRRTDTQYF
TRBV25-1,TRBJ2-7,.,few,TGTGCCAGCAGTGAAGAGGGACTGGGGGCCTACGAGCAGTACTTC,CASSEEGLGAYEQYF
TRBV30,TRBJ2-1,TRBD2,.,TGTGCCTGGATCATCGCTAGCGGGGTCGAGCAGTTCTTC,CAWIIASGVEQFF
TRBV12-5,TRBJ2-1,.,.,TGTGCTAGTGGTTTGGAGTTTAGTGAGCAGTTCTTC,CASGLEFSEQFF
TRBV19,TRBJ2-7,TRBD2,few,TGTGCCAGTAGTATGGGAGCGGGGCTCGAGCAGTACTTC,CASSMGAGLEQYF